A single sample is the source of the 14 T cell receptor beta chains below, sequenced in a study of early stage breast cancer tumors. Clones were read by immunoSEQ multiplex PCR, and TCRdb kept only the in-frame ones, dropping some. In the table there are about 46,000 clones, 78% of which are singletons. The specimen was blood. All receptors come from a middle-aged person with breast cancer.

V gene TRBV7-9 combines with J gene TRBJ2-5; 9 nucleotides agree with TRBD1. This CDR3 comprises 15 residues. CDR1 is SEHNR, CDR2 FQNEAQ, per germline (reference sequence). Losses at the gene ends were 3 bases for V and 5 bases for J; bases not matched to a gene: 7. The chain's CDR3 is CASSLDRGSVETQYF. Written as DNA, the CDR3 is TGTGCCAGCAGCTTGGACAGGGGCAGTGTGGAGACCCAGTACTTC.

The chain couples TRBV5-4 to TRBJ2-7; TRBD2 aligns across 9 bases. The V and J ends lost 4 bases and 2 bases, in that order; junction bases with no gene match: 10. This CDR3 region has 16 residues. The V gene's germline CDR1 is SGHNT and CDR2 YYREEE (reference sequence). CDR3 amino acids: CASSPGGSGGAYEQYF. Written as DNA, the CDR3 is TGTGCCAGCAGCCCCGGGGGTAGCGGGGGAGCCTACGAGCAGTACTTC.

The rearrangement joins TRBV6-5 to TRBJ2-3; D is undetermined. This CDR3 comprises 14 residues. Trimming took 6 bases from V and 2 from J, leaving 12 bases between them. Germline V gives CDR1 MNHEY, CDR2 SVGAGI. Written as DNA, the CDR3 is TGTGCCAGCAGACTCGAGCCCTACACAGATACGCAGTATTTT. Amino acids: CASRLEPYTDTQYF.

CDR3: CASSLEFGIQETQYF. The CDR3 region has the DNA TGTGCCAGCAGCTTGGAGTTTGGGATACAAGAGACCCAGTACTTC. The chain combines TRBV5-4 with TRBJ2-5; D unclear. The CDR3 consists of 15 residues. Deletions cut 0 bases from V and 2 bases from J, with 11 bases between. The germline V gene has CDR1 SGHNT and CDR2 YYREEE (reference sequence).

The gene calls are TRBV19 and TRBJ2-5; tentatively, D is TRBD2 (6 bases). The germline gives CDR1 LNHDA, CDR2 SQIVND (reference sequence). Trimming took off 5 bases at V and 4 bases at J, with 11 bases between the two ends. The CDR3 is 13 amino acids. The CDR3 DNA is TGTGCCAGTAGTCCCAGGGACTTAGAGACCCAGTACTTC. Residues: CASSPRDLETQYF.

The chain employs TRBV6-1 and TRBJ2-3; 10 positions agree with TRBD2. The length of the CDR3 is 15 residues. Germline CDR1 reads MNHNS; CDR2 reads SASEGT. V lost 5 bases to trimming and J lost 3 bases; unmatched junction nucleotides: 5. The CDR3 is CASSLSGRATDTQYF. The CDR3 DNA sequence: TGTGCCAGCAGTCTAAGCGGGAGGGCTACAGATACGCAGTATTTT.

In this sample, this clone turned up once. The chain carries TRBV6-5 and TRBJ2-7; D may match TRBD1 or TRBD2 (5 bases each). The CDR3 runs to 14 residues. V lost 6 bases and J 0 bases, leaving 12 bases between the germline ends. The germline gives CDR1 MNHEY, CDR2 SVGAGI. The chain's CDR3 is CASRRRGTSYEQYF. CDR3 DNA: TGTGCCAGCAGACGACGAGGGACCTCCTACGAGCAGTACTTC.

The rearrangement joins TRBV5-5 to TRBJ2-1; D is unresolved. Trimming took off 0 bases at V and 9 bases at J, with 10 bases between the two ends. Germline V gene sequence: CDR1 SGHKS, CDR2 YYEKEE (reference sequence). This CDR3 has 13 residues. CDR3 DNA: TGTGCCAGCAGCTTGGACCGGTTTACTGAGCAGTTCTTC. Its protein is CASSLDRFTEQFF.

This clone was found once. This sequence joins TRBV7-2 and TRBJ2-3; D may be TRBD2 (5 bases). The CDR3 loop spans 14 amino acids. Germline CDR1 reads SGHTA; CDR2 reads FQGNSA. Trimming shortened V by 1 base and J by 8 bases, and 13 bases separated the two germline ends. This CDR3 is CASSLVPRGGTQYF. CDR3 bases: TGTGCCAGCAGCTTAGTGCCTCGAGGAGGTACGCAGTATTTT.

This chain joins TRBV4-1 and TRBJ2-7; 12 bases map to TRBD1. Germline CDR1 and CDR2: MGHRA and YSYEKL. This CDR3 has 17 amino acids. V lost 0 bases to trimming and J lost 2 bases; unmatched junction nucleotides: 5. This CDR3 is CASSQELGTGGTYEQYF. In DNA form, the CDR3 reads TGCGCCAGCAGCCAAGAGCTTGGGACAGGGGGCACCTACGAGCAGTACTTC.

The gene calls are TRBV7-2 and TRBJ2-3; 10 bases match TRBD2. With 2 bases clipped from V and 7 bases from J, the junction kept 6 bases outside the gene matches. The CDR3 covers 15 residues. The germline V gene has CDR1 SGHTA and CDR2 FQGNSA. CDR3: CASSLSAGGVNTQYF. CDR3 in DNA: TGTGCCAGCAGCTTATCAGCGGGAGGGGTAAATACGCAGTATTTT.

V and J are TRBV6-4 and TRBJ2-1, with 9 nucleotides matching TRBD2. The CDR3 is made up of 15 amino acids. Germline assignment: CDR1 MRHNA and CDR2 SNTAGT. Unmatched junction bases numbered 6, after V lost 4 bases and J lost 5 bases. The CDR3 DNA follows: TGTGCCAGCAGTGGATTAGCGGGGGACCACAATGAGCAGTTCTTC. It is translated as CASSGLAGDHNEQFF.

The chain links TRBV6-5 to TRBJ1-4, with no clear D. Trimming took 0 bases from V and 5 from J, leaving 10 bases between them. Looked up from germline, CDR1 is MNHEY and CDR2 is SVGAGI. This CDR3 has 15 amino acids. The CDR3 coding sequence is TGTGCCAGCAGTTACTCGGGCACCGTAAATGAAAAACTGTTTTTT. Its protein product is CASSYSGTVNEKLFF.

This chain connects TRBV6-5 to TRBJ2-2, with D maybe TRBD1 (6 bases). The CDR3 length is 15 residues. Germline loops: CDR1 MNHEY, CDR2 SVGAGI. V lost 1 base, J lost 7 bases, and 13 bases lay in between. This chain's CDR3 is CASSYYGGAGGELFF. The CDR3 DNA reads as TGTGCCAGCAGTTACTATGGGGGCGCGGGCGGGGAGCTGTTTTTT.